Below, 23 T cell receptor beta chains from the same sample are listed, as sequenced in a study of T cell changes during pregnancy in multiple sclerosis. Some clones are missing from TCRdb's copy, which holds only in-frame ones; the method was immunoSEQ multiplex PCR. This sample has more than 55,000 clones, with 75% to 95% found just once. Material: peripheral blood, obtained after pregnancy. The source of these receptors is a female donor in good health, enrolled as a control in a pregnancy study.

This chain joins TRBV6-5 and TRBJ2-7, with D perhaps matching TRBD1 (6 bases). The V and J ends lost 4 bases and 4 bases respectively, with 17 bases between them. The CDR3 is made up of 15 amino acids. Per the germline V gene, CDR1 is MNHEY and CDR2 is SVGAGI. CDR3 sequence reads: CASSFDLAQGYEQYF. Written as DNA, the CDR3 is TGTGCCAGCAGTTTCGACTTAGCCCAGGGGTACGAGCAGTACTTC.

This rearrangement joins TRBV10-2 to TRBJ2-7; a weak D match, TRBD2 (6 bases). V lost 7 bases, J lost 2 bases, and 21 bases lay in between. The CDR3 is made up of 16 amino acids. Germline assignment: CDR1 WSHSY and CDR2 SAAADI. The DNA for the CDR3 is TGCGCCAGCACCGACGAAGCCGGGACTCGCCCCTACGAGCAGTACTTC. Its protein is CASTDEAGTRPYEQYF.

For this clone: The germline gene is not matched at one end of the junction; a read error may be the cause. The J gene is TRBJ2-7, the V gene TRBV5-1; the match to TRBD1 covers 8 bases. CDR3 length equals 14 residues. Germline values: CDR1 SGHRS, CDR2 YFSETQ. CDR3 DNA sequence: TGCGCCAGCAGGGCCGGGACAGGTTCCTCCGAGCAGTACTTC. It yields the protein CASRAGTGSSEQYF. Drawing the rest from reference TRBV5-1 and TRBJ2-7, the complete variable domain is KAGVTQTPRYLIKTRGQQVTLSCSPISGHRSVSWYQQTPGQGLQFLFEYFSETQRNKGNFPGRFSGRQFSNSRSEMNVSTLELGDSALYLCASRAGTGSSEQYFGPGTRLTVT.

This chain joins TRBV4-2 and TRBJ2-3, with a possible D match to TRBD2 (6 bases). Germline CDR1 and CDR2: LGHNA and YNFKEQ. This CDR3 region has 18 residues. Between the trimmed V and J ends, which lost 5 bases and 6 bases, there was a span of 27 bases. CDR3 residues: CASSVRGGEPSSPDTQYF. The CDR3 DNA reads TGTGCCAGCAGCGTGAGAGGAGGGGAGCCCTCGTCCCCCGATACGCAGTATTTT.

The chain couples TRBV27 to TRBJ1-4; a weak D match, TRBD1 (5 bases). The CDR3 is made up of 15 amino acids. From germline, CDR1 is MNHEY and CDR2 SMNVEV (reference sequence). Between the trimmed V and J ends, which lost 4 bases and 1 base, there was a span of 10 bases. CDR3 residues: CASSYGGKTNEKLFF. DNA for the CDR3: TGTGCCAGCAGTTATGGGGGGAAAACTAATGAAAAACTGTTTTTT.

The genes are TRBV29-1 and TRBJ2-7; no firm D call. The CDR3 has 12 residues. In germline, CDR1 is SQVTM, CDR2 ANQGSEA. The chain's CDR3 is CSVRGTPMEQYF. The CDR3 bases are TGCAGTGTTCGAGGAACACCTATGGAGCAGTACTTC.

The chain links TRBV6-5 to TRBJ2-5; perhaps TRBD1 as D (6 bases). Germline V gene lookup returns CDR1 MNHEY and CDR2 SVGAGI. Trimming pared 6 bases from V and 5 bases from J, leaving 19 bases between. The CDR3 is made up of 15 amino acids. The CDR3 coding sequence is TGTGCCAGCAGCCCACAGGGTTTTGAGGAGGAGACCCAGTACTTC. It is translated as CASSPQGFEEETQYF.

The chain has TRBV6-1 and TRBJ1-5; unclear D gene. The CDR3 is 14 residues long. V was trimmed by 1 base and J by 1 base, leaving 5 bases between them. Looked up from germline, CDR1 is MNHNS and CDR2 is SASEGT. The CDR3 reads CASSEDWSNQPQHF. CDR3 coding DNA: TGTGCCAGCAGTGAAGACTGGAGCAATCAGCCCCAGCATTTT.

The chain links TRBV6-6 to TRBJ2-7; 7 bases fit TRBD1. V lost 6 bases to trimming and J lost 1 base; unmatched junction nucleotides: 6. The germline gives CDR1 MNHNY, CDR2 SVGAGI (reference sequence). The CDR3 has 14 residues. The DNA of the CDR3 is TGTGCCAGCAGCCGCGGACAGGAGTCCTACGAGCAGTACTTC. Encoded protein: CASSRGQESYEQYF.

J is TRBJ2-5 and V is TRBV7-8; the D is unclear. The CDR3 length is 12 residues. CDR1 is SGHVS, CDR2 FQNEAQ, per germline. Trimming stripped 6 bases from V and 2 bases from J, with 7 bases between. The CDR3 DNA sequence: TGTGCCAGCAGAGAGGTACAAGAGACCCAGTACTTC. This codes for CASREVQETQYF.

The V and J genes are TRBV5-4 and TRBJ2-3; D gene uncertain. V shed 2 bases and J shed 8 bases, with 6 bases lying between them. The CDR3 totals 11 residues. Looked up from germline, CDR1 is SGHNT and CDR2 is YYREEE (reference sequence). The CDR3 region has the DNA TGTGCCAGCAGCTTCGAGCGTACGCAGTATTTT. The encoded protein is CASSFERTQYF.

The chain couples TRBV12-5 to TRBJ1-1, with 10 bases identical to TRBD1. V lost 8 bases, J lost 1 base, and 1 base stayed unmatched. Germline loops: CDR1 LGHNT, CDR2 FRNRAP. The length of the CDR3 is 13 residues. The chain's CDR3 is CASWTGGNTEAFF. The CDR3 coding sequence is TGTGCTAGTTGGACAGGGGGGAACACTGAAGCTTTCTTT.

This sequence joins TRBV9 and TRBJ2-3, with TRBD2 matching over 11 bases. The CDR3 length is 16 residues. V gave up 0 bases and J gave up 4 bases; unmatched junction bases: 4. Germline-derived CDR1 and CDR2 are SGDLS and YYNGEE. CDR3 residues: CASSVEIAGGPDTQYF. In DNA form, the CDR3 reads TGTGCCAGCAGCGTAGAGATAGCGGGGGGGCCAGATACGCAGTATTTT.

This rearrangement joins TRBV5-1 to TRBJ2-1; TRBD1 aligns across 7 bases. Per germline, CDR1 SGHRS and CDR2 YFSETQ. CDR3 length: 13 residues. The junction had 3 bases not matched to a gene; V was cut back by 2 bases and J by 7 bases. The CDR3 nucleotides are TGCGCCAGCAGCTTTCCGGACAGGAATGAGCAGTTCTTC. It translates to CASSFPDRNEQFF.

This clone was seen only once. The J gene is TRBJ2-1, the V gene TRBV14; 7 nucleotides line up with TRBD2. The CDR3 is 17 residues long. V dropped 3 bases and J dropped 5; count of bases not matched to a gene: 13. Looked up from germline, CDR1 is SGHDN and CDR2 is FVKESK. CDR3 coding DNA: TGTGCCAGCAGCCAGCTAACCGGGACTAATCTTCACAATGAGCAGTTCTTC. Amino acid sequence: CASSQLTGTNLHNEQFF.

This clone has a single count. The chain employs TRBV18 and TRBJ2-7; D is possibly TRBD1 (6 bases). Trimming cost V 1 base and J 0 bases, with 10 bases left between them. Germline V gene sequence: CDR1 KGHSH, CDR2 LQKENI. The CDR3 consists of 15 residues. CDR3 residues: CASSPLTGSSYEQYF. CDR3 DNA: TGTGCCAGCTCACCACTCACAGGGAGCTCCTACGAGCAGTACTTC.

J is TRBJ1-3 and V is TRBV7-2; possibly TRBD1 for D (5 bases). Germline V lookup: CDR1 SGHTA, CDR2 FQGNSA. The CDR3 totals 15 residues. The V and J ends lost 5 bases and 4 bases respectively, with 15 bases between them. This CDR3 reads CASSPESGRGNTIYF. The CDR3, as DNA: TGTGCCAGCAGCCCCGAATCAGGGAGGGGAAACACCATATATTTT. The whole variable domain, remainder taken from reference TRBV7-2 and TRBJ1-3, is GAGVSQSPSNKVTEKGKDVELRCDPISGHTALYWYRQSLGQGLEFLIYFQGNSAPDKSGLPSDRFSAERTGGSVSTLTIQRTQQEDSAVYLCASSPESGRGNTIYFGEGSWLTVV.

The chain links TRBV19 to TRBJ2-1, with D uncertain. CDR1 is LNHDA and CDR2 is SQIVND in the germline V gene (reference sequence). This CDR3 has 11 residues. The V and J ends lost 5 bases and 12 bases respectively, with 11 bases between them. CDR3 bases: TGTGCCAGTAGTGCCGGTGGTTGGCAGTTCTTC. It translates to CASSAGGWQFF.

The chain has TRBV4-2 and TRBJ1-1; 9 bases are a match to TRBD1. The CDR3 has 15 residues. Trimming removed 3 bases from V and 5 bases from J; junction bases left unmatched: 7. Germline V gives CDR1 LGHNA, CDR2 YNFKEQ. The CDR3 protein is CASSHEQGAGTEAFF. As DNA, the CDR3 is TGTGCCAGCAGCCACGAACAGGGGGCTGGGACTGAAGCTTTCTTT.

CDR3 sequence reads: CASSQDDRGAYEQYF. DNA for the CDR3: TGCGCCAGCAGCCAAGATGATCGGGGAGCCTACGAGCAGTACTTC. V usage is TRBV4-3 and J usage is TRBJ2-5; possible D gene TRBD2, 5 bases. Gene TRBJ2-7 matches the end of the DNA better, so the J call may be wrong. CDR1 and CDR2 (germline): LGHNA, YSLEER. This CDR3 contains 15 residues.

The V and J genes are TRBV7-2 and TRBJ2-1; the match to TRBD1 covers 7 bases. V lost 4 bases, J lost 0 bases, and 3 bases stayed unmatched. Per the germline V gene, CDR1 is SGHTA and CDR2 is FQGNSA. This CDR3 has 15 residues. CDR3 amino acids: CASSWDSSSYNEQFF. Written as DNA, the CDR3 is TGTGCCAGCAGCTGGGACAGCAGCTCCTACAATGAGCAGTTCTTC.

The chain recombines TRBV7-3 with TRBJ2-7; maybe TRBD1 (5 bases). Looked up from germline, CDR1 is SGHTA and CDR2 is FQGTGA. Trimming removed 5 bases from V and 2 bases from J, with 10 bases in between. CDR3 size: 13 residues. The CDR3 nucleotides read TGTGCCAGCAGCCCCGGACAACCCTACGAGCAGTACTTC. Its translation: CASSPGQPYEQYF.

The gene calls are TRBV6-5 and TRBJ2-2, with 8 nucleotides matching TRBD2. The CDR3 contains 15 residues. The ends lost 6 bases at V and 4 bases at J; junction bases unmatched: 7. The germline V gene encodes CDR1 MNHEY and CDR2 SVGAGI. The CDR3 sequence: CASRSGLGATGELFF. As DNA, the CDR3 is TGTGCCAGCAGATCGGGACTAGGGGCCACCGGGGAGCTGTTTTTT.